This T cell receptor (beta chain) is from a study of molecular identifiers for immune sequencing clone quantification. Study-wide findings and caveats: Clones of above 20 RNA copies carried over 97% of effector molecules; in naive cells they carried under 1%.

Previously reported methods and listed TCR primers produced the bulk TCR libraries. One entry per CDR3 protein results from TCRdb running MiXCR on the PCR reads. Of some 65,000 distinct CDR3 sequences listed, approximately 17% are singletons. This clonotype was observed at least ten times. Its antigen is not known. The sorting of naive CD8 T cells used the CD8+CD4-CCR7+CD45RA+ phenotype. The TCR comes from a human donor in good health. Some libraries in this study had Jurkat cell RNA spiked in. Sequences were obtained from naive CD8+ T cells from blood, with Jurkat cell RNA spiked in. As to subset: FACS-sorted CD8+CD4-CCR7+CD45RA+ naive T cells.

The CDR3 here is CSATTGGGGELFF. The CDR3, as DNA: TGCAGCGCCACGACAGGGGGCGGAGGGGAGCTGTTTTTT. The chain has TRBV29-1 and TRBJ2-2, with TRBD1 matching 10 bases. Germline CDR1 reads SQVTM; CDR2 reads ANQGSEA. The CDR3 length is 13 residues. With 7 bases clipped from V and 8 bases from J, the junction kept 7 bases outside the gene matches.